This TCR beta chain was sequenced in a study of T cells in Graves' hyperthyroidism and ophthalmopathy. Study-level information: The authors collected peripheral blood at initial diagnosis, before any treatment.

This clonotype appeared many times. The antigen is not known. Study-wide findings and caveats: Appearing also in blood were most of the thyroid clonotypes expanded above 0.001.

Deletions cut 6 bases from V and 8 bases from J, with 16 bases between. Germline V lookup: CDR1 LNHDA, CDR2 SQIVND (reference sequence). This CDR3 region has 14 residues. Researchers took RNA transcripts and amplified the TCR beta CDR3 regions from them. First-round RT-PCR with HTBI primers amplified the TCR CDR3 region. TCRdb processed the multiplex PCR reads anew with MiXCR; each CDR3 protein has one entry. The data contain approximately 600,000 distinct CDR3 sequences, 12% to 15% of them singletons. Reasons for excluding patients were uncontrolled infection, other autoimmune disease, pregnancy or lactation.

Sequencing was done on a sample of blood. This TCR came from a woman between 18 and 30 years old with Graves' ophthalmopathy. The rearrangement joins TRBV19 to TRBJ1-4; D gene ambiguous. The CDR3, as DNA: TGTGCCAGTAGCGTCGGAGGTCGACGGGAAAAACTGTTTTTT. As protein: CASSVGGRREKLFF.